Sequencing of this TCR beta chain was carried out in a study of T cell responses to AZD1222 COVID-19 vaccine. Study background: Second-dose intervals of approximately 4 or approximately 12 weeks were pooled.

This CDR3 region has 14 residues. Per the germline V gene, CDR1 is MNHNS and CDR2 is SASEGT. The germline V and J ends were trimmed by 1 base and 5 bases, with 11 bases remaining between them. Assay: immunoSEQ multiplex PCR; the TCRdb copy retains only in-frame clones and omits some. The repertoire holds about 94,000 clones, 88% seen once, with about an eighth in the top ten. This clonotype originated in an adult in good health. The specimen was peripheral blood, collected on day 0 of AZD1222 vaccination. The rearrangement joins TRBV6-1 to TRBJ2-5; possibly TRBD2 for D (6 bases). CDR3 nucleotide sequence: TGTGCCAGCAGTGAAGTAAGGGGAGGTGAGACCCAGTACTTC. Translation gives CASSEVRGGETQYF.